A single sample is the source of the 24 T cell receptor beta chains below, sequenced in a study of preoperative IRX-2 immunotherapy in early breast cancer. Data came from immunoSEQ multiplex PCR; TCRdb stores just in-frame clones and leaves some out. This table has around 35,000 clones, roughly 96% appearing once. Treatment reported: preoperative locoregional IRX-2 cytokine immunotherapy. This specimen was acquired from a patient treated with IRX-2 immunotherapy. These receptors all stem from a human donor with breast cancer.

The chain has TRBV6-5 and TRBJ2-2; D might be TRBD1 (6 bases). Germline V CDR1 and CDR2: MNHEY, SVGAGI. CDR3 size: 16 residues. Between the trimmed V and J ends, which lost 0 bases and 7 bases, there was a span of 15 bases. The CDR3 sequence is CASSYSGRGHVGELFF. The CDR3, as DNA: TGTGCCAGCAGTTACTCCGGCAGGGGCCACGTCGGGGAGCTGTTTTTT.

The chain has TRBV18 and TRBJ1-2; TRBD1 aligns across 8 bases. From germline, CDR1 is KGHSH and CDR2 LQKENI. CDR3 length equals 14 residues. The V gene end was trimmed by 3 bases and the J gene end by 4 bases; junction bases not matched to a gene: 4. As DNA, the CDR3 is TGTGCCAGCTCACCCGGGACAGGTTCCTATGGCTACACCTTC. It translates to CASSPGTGSYGYTF.

V and J are TRBV28 and TRBJ1-4; D is uncertain. The CDR3 sequence is 11 residues long. V was pared by 3 bases and J by 8 bases, with 4 bases between. CDR1 is MDHEN and CDR2 is SYDVKM in the germline V gene. The chain's CDR3 is CASSFGEKLFF. The CDR3 coding sequence is TGTGCCAGCAGTTTCGGCGAAAAACTGTTTTTT.

The chain uses TRBV6-1 and TRBJ1-5; D uncertain. CDR3 length equals 12 residues. V lost 7 bases to trimming and J lost 0 bases, with 4 bases between them. From germline, CDR1 is MNHNS and CDR2 SASEGT. CDR3: CASTFSNQPQHF. CDR3 nucleotides: TGTGCCAGCACCTTTAGCAATCAGCCCCAGCATTTT.

This chain connects TRBV6-5 to TRBJ2-7; 9 bases line up with TRBD1. The V and J ends lost 2 bases and 4 bases, in that order; junction bases with no gene match: 3. Germline CDR1 and CDR2: MNHEY and SVGAGI. The CDR3 totals 14 residues. CDR3: CASSYRDRAYEQYF. Written as DNA, the CDR3 is TGTGCCAGCAGTTACCGGGACAGGGCTTACGAGCAGTACTTC.

The chain couples TRBV25-1 to TRBJ1-1; the match to TRBD1 covers 8 bases. The V and J ends lost 8 bases and 1 base, in that order; junction bases with no gene match: 3. In germline, CDR1 is MGHDK, CDR2 SYGVNS. This CDR3 is built from 13 residues. The CDR3 region is CASAGTGNTEAFF. The DNA of the CDR3 is TGTGCCAGCGCTGGGACAGGGAACACTGAAGCTTTCTTT. The entire variable domain, with the rest obtained from reference TRBV25-1 and TRBJ1-1, is as follows: EADIYQTPRYLVIGTGKKITLECSQTMGHDKMYWYQQDPGMELHLIHYSYGVNSTEKGDLSSESTVSRIRTEHFPLTLESARPSHTSQYLCASAGTGNTEAFFGQGTRLTVV.

V gene TRBV4-1 combines with J gene TRBJ1-2; 7 bases fit TRBD1. With V trimmed by 5 bases and J by 5 bases, 5 bases remained unmatched. Looked up from germline, CDR1 is MGHRA and CDR2 is YSYEKL. The CDR3 sequence is 13 residues long. CDR3 loop: CASSSQGGYGYTF. Here the CDR3 DNA reads TGCGCCAGCAGCTCCCAGGGGGGATATGGCTACACCTTC.

The chain has TRBV19 and TRBJ2-1; 8 bases match TRBD1. The CDR3 extends over 15 amino acids. The germline V gene encodes CDR1 LNHDA and CDR2 SQIVND (reference sequence). The V segment lost 3 bases and the J segment 7 bases; nucleotides outside the gene matches: 8. DNA of the CDR3: TGTGCCAGTAGTATCCAGGGGGCGAATAGGAATGAGCAGTTCTTC. This translates into CASSIQGANRNEQFF.

V gene TRBV27 combines with J gene TRBJ2-3; D perhaps matches TRBD1 (6 bases). Per germline, CDR1 MNHEY and CDR2 SMNVEV (reference sequence). This CDR3 region has 15 residues. V was pared by 11 bases and J by 0 bases, with 18 bases between. CDR3 DNA: TGTGCCTCGTCTAGTGGGGGCCGTAGCACAGATACGCAGTATTTT. Its protein is CASSSGGRSTDTQYF.

CDR3 loop: CAISGTGPSYEQYF. The CDR3 nucleotides are TGTGCCATCAGTGGAACGGGGCCGTCCTACGAGCAGTACTTC. The rearrangement uses TRBV10-3 and TRBJ2-7, with D perhaps being TRBD1 or TRBD2 (5 bases each). The CDR3 loop spans 14 amino acids. Per the germline V gene, CDR1 is ENHRY and CDR2 is SYGVKD. V lost 4 bases to trimming and J lost 1 base, with 11 bases between them.

The rearrangement joins TRBV7-9 to TRBJ2-2, with D tentatively TRBD1 or TRBD2 (5 bases each). The CDR3 length is 15 residues. From germline, CDR1 is SEHNR and CDR2 FQNEAQ (reference sequence). V lost 4 bases and J 4 bases, leaving 13 bases between the germline ends. CDR3 in DNA: TGTGCCAGCAGCTCTTCCGGGGCACGCACCGGGGAGCTGTTTTTT. Amino acids: CASSSSGARTGELFF.

The rearrangement uses TRBV9 and TRBJ1-5; TRBD1 is a possible D gene (5 bases). CDR1 is SGDLS, CDR2 YYNGEE, per germline. The CDR3 spans 15 residues. Trimming removed 4 bases at V and 6 bases at J, with 17 bases between. CDR3 in amino acids: CASSPSPQGGQPQHF. The CDR3, as DNA: TGTGCCAGCAGCCCCTCCCCTCAGGGCGGTCAGCCCCAGCATTTT.

V usage is TRBV18 and J usage is TRBJ2-7; D may be TRBD1 or TRBD2 (5 bases each). The CDR3 consists of 14 residues. Looked up from germline, CDR1 is KGHSH and CDR2 is LQKENI. Trimming pared 2 bases from V and 6 bases from J, leaving 14 bases between. Here the CDR3 DNA reads TGTGCCAGCTCACCAGGGACGGCGGGTGGCGAGCAGTACTTC. Its translation is CASSPGTAGGEQYF.

The rearrangement joins TRBV6-6 to TRBJ2-3, with D possibly matching TRBD2 (5 bases). Between the trimmed V and J ends, which lost 0 bases and 5 bases, there was a span of 9 bases. The CDR3 consists of 14 residues. In germline, CDR1 is MNHNY, CDR2 SVGAGI (reference sequence). CDR3 DNA sequence: TGTGCCAGCAGTTACTCGGGGAGTCGAGATACGCAGTATTTT. It translates to CASSYSGSRDTQYF.

The chain links TRBV4-2 to TRBJ2-5; 12 bases are a match to TRBD2. The CDR3 sequence is 19 residues long. With V trimmed by 1 base and J by 5 bases, 14 bases remained unmatched. Germline CDR1 and CDR2: LGHNA and YNFKEQ. The chain's CDR3 is CASSQGHLAGGPQYETQYF. The CDR3 region has the DNA TGTGCCAGCAGCCAAGGCCACCTAGCGGGAGGGCCTCAATATGAGACCCAGTACTTC.

V gene TRBV7-9 combines with J gene TRBJ2-1; 7 bases align to TRBD1. This CDR3 has 15 amino acids. Germline V gene data show CDR1 as SEHNR and CDR2 as FQNEAQ (reference sequence). V lost 6 bases, J lost 6 bases, and 11 bases stayed unmatched. The DNA of the CDR3 is TGTGCCAGCAGTTACCGACAGGGCGGTTTCAATGAGCAGTTCTTC. This encodes CASSYRQGGFNEQFF. Filled out from reference TRBV7-9 and TRBJ2-1, the complete variable domain reads DTGVSQNPRHKITKRGQNVTFRCDPISEHNRLYWYRQTLGQGPEFLTYFQNEAQLEKSRLLSDRFSAERPKGSFSTLEIQRTEQGDSAMYLCASSYRQGGFNEQFFGPGTRLTVL.

This rearrangement joins TRBV19 to TRBJ2-1, with D hard to call. The CDR3 extends over 13 amino acids. CDR1 is LNHDA and CDR2 is SQIVND in the germline V gene (reference sequence). Trimming shortened V by 5 bases and J by 3 bases, and 8 bases separated the two germline ends. Here the CDR3 DNA reads TGTGCCAGTAGTTCGGACCGCTACAATGAGCAGTTCTTC. Translated: CASSSDRYNEQFF.

The chain uses TRBV29-1 and TRBJ2-7, with 8 bases lining up with TRBD1. The CDR3 loop spans 13 amino acids. Germline loops: CDR1 SQVTM, CDR2 ANQGSEA. J lost 6 bases, V lost 4 bases, and 8 bases had no gene match. This CDR3 is CSVGQGQVSEQYF. The CDR3 nucleotides are TGCAGCGTTGGGCAGGGACAGGTCTCCGAGCAGTACTTC.

In this sample, this clone turned up once. The CDR3 coding sequence is TGTGCCAGCAGCCCCATCGGGGGCTTAGAGACCCAGTACTTC. Translated: CASSPIGGLETQYF. The V call is TRBV11-1, the J call TRBJ2-5; D is perhaps TRBD1 or TRBD2 (6 bases each). V lost 5 bases to trimming and J lost 4 bases, with 14 bases between them. The CDR3 consists of 14 residues. In germline, CDR1 is SGHAT, CDR2 FQDESV (reference sequence).

CDR3 sequence (DNA): TGTGCCAGTAGTATATTTCTAGCGGGGGCATCGGATACGCAGTATTTT. Protein product: CASSIFLAGASDTQYF. The chain uses TRBV19 and TRBJ2-3, with 10 bases lining up with TRBD2. The V gene end was trimmed by 2 bases and the J gene end by 6 bases; junction bases not matched to a gene: 8. The germline CDR1 and CDR2 sequences are LNHDA and SQIVND (reference sequence). The length of the CDR3 is 16 residues.

This clone came up a few times. The genes are TRBV7-6 and TRBJ1-6; 7 bases are a match to TRBD1. The CDR3 loop spans 14 amino acids. Per germline, CDR1 SGHVS and CDR2 FNYEAQ. J gave up 7 bases and V 9 bases, and 9 bases lay outside the gene matches. CDR3 protein: CARIRGQRNSPLHF. DNA of the CDR3: TGTGCCAGGATACGGGGACAGCGGAATTCACCCCTCCACTTT.

The genes are TRBV9 and TRBJ2-3; D might be TRBD1 or TRBD2, each matching 5 bases. V was shortened by 5 bases and J by 2 bases, with 18 bases between the two germline ends. The CDR3 has 16 residues. CDR1 and CDR2 (germline): SGDLS, YYNGEE. As DNA, the CDR3 is TGTGCCAGCAGTCGTCAAATTGGGGGTTTCACAGATACGCAGTATTTT. It encodes CASSRQIGGFTDTQYF.

This chain links TRBV5-5 with TRBJ1-2, with D possibly being TRBD1 (6 bases). V lost 1 base and J lost 5, with 9 bases in between. Germline V gene lookup returns CDR1 SGHKS and CDR2 YYEKEE (reference sequence). This CDR3 has 13 amino acids. CDR3 nucleotide sequence: TGTGCCAGCAGCTTGACAGGGCCTTATGGCTACACCTTC. It encodes CASSLTGPYGYTF.

The chain has TRBV29-1 and TRBJ2-1, with 15 bases that match TRBD2. V dropped 5 bases and J dropped 2; count of bases not matched to a gene: 4. Germline CDR1 is SQVTM and CDR2 is ANQGSEA. This CDR3 spans 16 amino acids. CDR3: CSVLGLAGGPYNEQFF. CDR3 in DNA: TGCAGCGTTCTCGGACTAGCGGGGGGGCCCTACAATGAGCAGTTCTTC.